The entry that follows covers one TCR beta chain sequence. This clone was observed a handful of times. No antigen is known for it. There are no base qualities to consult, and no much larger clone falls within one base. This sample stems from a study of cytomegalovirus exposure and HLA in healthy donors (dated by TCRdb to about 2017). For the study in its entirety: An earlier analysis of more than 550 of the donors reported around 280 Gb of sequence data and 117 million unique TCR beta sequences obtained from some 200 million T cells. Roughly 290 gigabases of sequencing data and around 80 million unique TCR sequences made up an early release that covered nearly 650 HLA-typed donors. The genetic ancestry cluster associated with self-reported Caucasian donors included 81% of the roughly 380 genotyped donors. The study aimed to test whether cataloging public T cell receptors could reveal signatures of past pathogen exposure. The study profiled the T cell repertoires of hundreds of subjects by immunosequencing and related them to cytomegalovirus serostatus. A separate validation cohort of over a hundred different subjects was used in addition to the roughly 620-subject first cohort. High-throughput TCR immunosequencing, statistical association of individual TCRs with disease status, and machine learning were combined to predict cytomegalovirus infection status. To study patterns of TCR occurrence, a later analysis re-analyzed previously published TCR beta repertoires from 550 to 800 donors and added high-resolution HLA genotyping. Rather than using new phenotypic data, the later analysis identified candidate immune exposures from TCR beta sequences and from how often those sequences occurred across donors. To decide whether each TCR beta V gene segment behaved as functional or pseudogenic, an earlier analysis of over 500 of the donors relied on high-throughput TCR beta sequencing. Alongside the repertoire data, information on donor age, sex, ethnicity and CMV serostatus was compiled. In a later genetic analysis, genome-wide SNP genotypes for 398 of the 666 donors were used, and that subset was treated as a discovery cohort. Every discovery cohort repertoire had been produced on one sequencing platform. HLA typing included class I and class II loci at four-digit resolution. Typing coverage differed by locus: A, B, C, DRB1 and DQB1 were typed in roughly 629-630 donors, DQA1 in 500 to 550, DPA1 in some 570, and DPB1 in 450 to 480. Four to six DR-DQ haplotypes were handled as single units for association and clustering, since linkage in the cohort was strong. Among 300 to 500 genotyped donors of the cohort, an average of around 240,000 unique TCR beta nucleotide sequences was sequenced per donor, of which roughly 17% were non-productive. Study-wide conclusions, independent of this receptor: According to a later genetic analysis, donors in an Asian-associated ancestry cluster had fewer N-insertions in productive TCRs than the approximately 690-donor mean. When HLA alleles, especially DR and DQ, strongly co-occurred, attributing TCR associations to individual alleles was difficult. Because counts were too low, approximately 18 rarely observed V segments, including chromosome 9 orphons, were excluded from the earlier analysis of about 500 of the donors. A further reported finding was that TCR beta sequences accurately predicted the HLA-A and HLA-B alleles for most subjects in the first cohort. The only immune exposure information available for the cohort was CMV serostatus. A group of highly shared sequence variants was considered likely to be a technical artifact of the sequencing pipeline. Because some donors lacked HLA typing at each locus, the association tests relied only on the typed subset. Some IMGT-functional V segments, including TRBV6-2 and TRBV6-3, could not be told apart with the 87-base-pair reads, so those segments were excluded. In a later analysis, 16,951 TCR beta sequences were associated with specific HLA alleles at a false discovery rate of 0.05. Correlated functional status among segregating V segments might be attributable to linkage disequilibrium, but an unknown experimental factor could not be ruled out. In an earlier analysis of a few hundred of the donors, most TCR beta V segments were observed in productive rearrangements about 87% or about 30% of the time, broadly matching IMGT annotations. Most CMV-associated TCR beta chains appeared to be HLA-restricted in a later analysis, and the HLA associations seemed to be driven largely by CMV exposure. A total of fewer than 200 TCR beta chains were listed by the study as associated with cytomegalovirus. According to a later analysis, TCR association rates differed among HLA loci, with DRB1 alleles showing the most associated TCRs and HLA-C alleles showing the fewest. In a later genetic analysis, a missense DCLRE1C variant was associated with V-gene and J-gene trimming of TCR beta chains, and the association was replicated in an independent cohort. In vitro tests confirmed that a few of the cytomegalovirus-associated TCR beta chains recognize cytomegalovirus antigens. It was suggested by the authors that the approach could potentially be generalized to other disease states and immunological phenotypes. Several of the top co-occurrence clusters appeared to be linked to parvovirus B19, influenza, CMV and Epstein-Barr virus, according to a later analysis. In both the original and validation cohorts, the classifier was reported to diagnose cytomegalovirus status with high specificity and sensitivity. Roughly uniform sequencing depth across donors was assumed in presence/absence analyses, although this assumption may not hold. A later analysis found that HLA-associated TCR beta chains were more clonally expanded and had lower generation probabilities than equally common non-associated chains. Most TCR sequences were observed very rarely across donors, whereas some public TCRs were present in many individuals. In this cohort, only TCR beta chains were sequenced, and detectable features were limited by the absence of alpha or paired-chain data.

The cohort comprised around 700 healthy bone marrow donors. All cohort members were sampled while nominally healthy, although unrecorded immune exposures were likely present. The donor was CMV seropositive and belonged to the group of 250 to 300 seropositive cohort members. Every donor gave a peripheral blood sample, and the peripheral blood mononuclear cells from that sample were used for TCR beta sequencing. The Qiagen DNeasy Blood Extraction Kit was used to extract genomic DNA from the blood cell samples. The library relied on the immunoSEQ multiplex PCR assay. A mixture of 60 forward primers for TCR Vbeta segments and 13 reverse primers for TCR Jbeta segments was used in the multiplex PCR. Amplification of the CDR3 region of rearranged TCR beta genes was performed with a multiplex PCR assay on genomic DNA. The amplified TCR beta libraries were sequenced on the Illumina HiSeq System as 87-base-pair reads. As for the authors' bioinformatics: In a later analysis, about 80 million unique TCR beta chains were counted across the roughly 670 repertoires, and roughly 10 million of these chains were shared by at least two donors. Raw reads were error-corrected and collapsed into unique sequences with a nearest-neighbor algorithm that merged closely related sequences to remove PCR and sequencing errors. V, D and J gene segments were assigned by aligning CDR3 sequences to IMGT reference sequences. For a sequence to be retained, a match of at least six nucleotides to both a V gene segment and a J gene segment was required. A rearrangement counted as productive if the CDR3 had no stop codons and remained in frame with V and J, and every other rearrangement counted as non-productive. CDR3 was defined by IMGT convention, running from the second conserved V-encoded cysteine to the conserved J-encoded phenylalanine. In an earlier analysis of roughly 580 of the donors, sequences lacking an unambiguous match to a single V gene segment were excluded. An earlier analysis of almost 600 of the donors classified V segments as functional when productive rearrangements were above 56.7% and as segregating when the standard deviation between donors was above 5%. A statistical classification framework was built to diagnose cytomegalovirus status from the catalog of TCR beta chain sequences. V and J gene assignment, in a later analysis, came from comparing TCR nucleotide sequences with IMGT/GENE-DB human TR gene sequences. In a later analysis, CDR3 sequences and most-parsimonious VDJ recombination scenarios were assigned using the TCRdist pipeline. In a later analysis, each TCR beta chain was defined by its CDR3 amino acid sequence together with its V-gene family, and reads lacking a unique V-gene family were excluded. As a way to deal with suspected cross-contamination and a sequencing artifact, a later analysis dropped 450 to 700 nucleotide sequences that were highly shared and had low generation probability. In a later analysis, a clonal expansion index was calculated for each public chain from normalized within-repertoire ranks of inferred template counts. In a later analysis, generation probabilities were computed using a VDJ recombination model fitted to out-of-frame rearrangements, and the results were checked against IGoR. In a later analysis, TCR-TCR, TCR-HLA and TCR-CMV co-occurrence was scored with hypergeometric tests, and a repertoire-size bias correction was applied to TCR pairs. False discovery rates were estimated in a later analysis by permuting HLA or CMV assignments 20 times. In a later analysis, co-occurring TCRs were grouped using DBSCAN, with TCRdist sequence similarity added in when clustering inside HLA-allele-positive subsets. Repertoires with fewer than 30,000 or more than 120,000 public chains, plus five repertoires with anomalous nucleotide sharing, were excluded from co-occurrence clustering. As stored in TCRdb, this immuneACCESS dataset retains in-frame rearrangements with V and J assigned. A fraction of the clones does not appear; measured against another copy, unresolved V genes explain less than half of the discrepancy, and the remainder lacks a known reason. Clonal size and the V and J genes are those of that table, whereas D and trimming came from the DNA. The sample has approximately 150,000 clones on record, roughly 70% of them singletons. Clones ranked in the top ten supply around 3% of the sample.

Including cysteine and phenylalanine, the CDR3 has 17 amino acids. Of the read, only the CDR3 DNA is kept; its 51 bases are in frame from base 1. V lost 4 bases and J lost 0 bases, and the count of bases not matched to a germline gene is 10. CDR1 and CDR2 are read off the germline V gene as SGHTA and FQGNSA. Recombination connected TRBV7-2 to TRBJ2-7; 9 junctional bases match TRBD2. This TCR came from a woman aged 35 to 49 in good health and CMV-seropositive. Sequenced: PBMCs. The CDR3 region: CASSSRPRGGISYEQYF. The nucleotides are TGTGCCAGCAGCTCCCGACCGCGGGGGGGCATCTCCTACGAGCAGTACTTC.